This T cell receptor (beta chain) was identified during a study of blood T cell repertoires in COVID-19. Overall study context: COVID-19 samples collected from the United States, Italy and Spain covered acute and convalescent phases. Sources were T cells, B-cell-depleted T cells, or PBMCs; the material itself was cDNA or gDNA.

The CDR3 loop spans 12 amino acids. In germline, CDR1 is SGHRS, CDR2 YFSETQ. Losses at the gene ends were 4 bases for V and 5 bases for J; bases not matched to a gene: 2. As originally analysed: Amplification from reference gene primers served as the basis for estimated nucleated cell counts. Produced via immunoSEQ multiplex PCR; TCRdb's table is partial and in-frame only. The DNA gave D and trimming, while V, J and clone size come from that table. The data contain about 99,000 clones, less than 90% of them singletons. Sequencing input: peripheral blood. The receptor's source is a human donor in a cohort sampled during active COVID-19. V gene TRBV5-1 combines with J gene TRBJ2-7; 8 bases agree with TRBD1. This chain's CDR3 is CASSPGGDEQYF. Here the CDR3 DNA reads TGCGCCAGCAGCCCAGGGGGCGACGAGCAGTACTTC. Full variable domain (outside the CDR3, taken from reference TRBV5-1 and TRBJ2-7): KAGVTQTPRYLIKTRGQQVTLSCSPISGHRSVSWYQQTPGQGLQFLFEYFSETQRNKGNFPGRFSGRQFSNSRSEMNVSTLELGDSALYLCASSPGGDEQYFGPGTRLTVT.